The sequence of this T cell receptor beta chain was determined in a study of vaccination effects on CD4 cells after COVID-19 (dated by TCRdb to between 2021 and 2023). Broadly, across the study: Post-vaccine samples across the study were collected a median of 72 days after the second dose, with a range of 14 to 241. The Oncomine TCR Beta short-read assay on an Illumina iSeq 100 was used to sequence cultures from other donors in the study. The study compared SARS-CoV-2 spike-specific CD4+ TCR repertoires before and after mRNA vaccination in COVID-19 convalescent patients and infection-naive vaccine recipients. A total of 10 COVID-19 convalescent patients and several SARS-CoV-2-naive healthy vaccine recipients were included in the full study. Points the paper makes about the study in general: Marked clonal contraction was observed in both infection-induced and vaccine-induced clones at late post-vaccination timepoints, consistent with waning T cell responses. The study was limited by a small number of convalescent patients, and early post-infection timepoints were lacking. Among healthy vaccine recipients, nearly all vaccine-induced clones were SARS-CoV-2 mono-reactive, and only 1 of 255 was cross-reactive with common cold coronaviruses.

The protocol used for the library was the immunoSEQ multiplex PCR assay. DNA from the CD4+ T cells that had been cultured and isolated underwent TCR beta CDR3 sequencing. The authors' pipeline ran thus. The analysis removed non-productive TCR sequences, trimmed reads to the CDR3 region, and retained only CDR3s that were 7 or more amino acids long. Antigen-specific clonotypes were identified using the MANAFEST web app by comparison of expansion in peptide wells against reference cultures. For clones to be considered positive, expansion at FDR<0.05 versus reference and all other wells, an odds ratio above 5, and a frequency above 0.1% in two replicate wells were required. A clonotype was called cross-reactive if it was significantly expanded both in SARS-CoV-2 spike wells and in at least one common cold coronavirus spike condition. CDR3 similarity was assessed by Levenshtein distance using the stringdist R package, and unrooted trees were constructed with ape in R 3.6.1. TCRdb took this table from immuneACCESS and kept in-frame rearrangements with V and J called. Such tables lack part of the clones; where checked against another copy, unresolved V genes explain under half of the gap, and the rest is unexplained. V, J and clone size are those of that table, while D and trimming were read from the DNA. The sample table shows 30,000 to 40,000 clones, and roughly two thirds are seen once. The ten largest clones add up to more than 10% of the sample.

The germline ends are 14 bases apart after V is trimmed by 4 bases and J by 8 bases. The cysteine opens and the phenylalanine closes a CDR3 of 13 amino acids. Only the CDR3 DNA is retained, 39 bases long and in frame from the first base. CDR1 and CDR2 are read off the germline V gene (reference sequence) as LNHDA and SQIVND. The count of this clone is one. This clone's antigen is unknown. Per-base quality was not reported, and no clone a single base away is much larger than it. To identify antigen-specific CD4+ T cell clonotypes by their expansion, the ViraFEST assay first stimulated PBMC with viral peptide pools and then applied TCR sequencing. After approximately 11 days of culture, CD4+ T cells were isolated with the EasySep CD4+ T cell isolation kit. Two doses of either the BNT162b2 or the mRNA-1273 mRNA SARS-CoV-2 vaccine were administered to participants. None of the healthy vaccine recipients had a prior SARS-CoV-2 infection, which was confirmed by nucleocapsid antibody tests that came back negative both before and after vaccination. About 2.1 million PBMC per well were cultured with 9 to 10 ug/ml peptides in IMDM containing roughly 5% human AB serum, roughly 9.5 IU/ml IL-2 and gentamicin. On days 3 and 7, half of the culture medium was replaced with fresh IL-2-containing medium. Unless otherwise noted, each peptide stimulation condition was cultured in triplicate wells. PBMC were separated from whole blood using Ficoll-Paque Plus gradient centrifugation and were then either cryopreserved at -140C or used fresh. The overlapping peptide pools covered the spike proteins of SARS-CoV-2 as well as those of the common cold coronaviruses HCoV-NL63, HCoV-OC43 and HCoV-229E. The QIAamp micro DNA kit was used to extract genomic DNA from the cultured CD4+ T cells.

Rearrangement joined TRBV19 to TRBJ1-2, with TRBD1 tentatively as D gene (6 bases match). This specimen was CD4+ T cells from PBMCs cultured with HCoV-229E spike peptides, taken after COVID-19 vaccination. The meaning of the sample's cell subset or site label: HCoV-229E spike overlapping peptide pool stimulation. This TCR derives from a human donor who received a COVID-19 vaccine. The nucleotide sequence is given as TGTGCCAGTAGTACAGGGGCCACGGGGGGCTACACCTTC. Translation gives CASSTGATGGYTF.